This T cell receptor beta chain was captured by sequencing in a study of T cell changes during pregnancy in multiple sclerosis. TCRdb keeps only in-frame clones here, not all; method: immunoSEQ multiplex PCR. Of fewer than 70,000 clones in the sample, 90% to 95% were seen once. Germline lookup yields CDR1 SGDLS and CDR2 YYNGEE. The V gene end was trimmed by 3 bases and the J gene end by 10 bases; junction bases not matched to a gene: 10. This CDR3 has 15 amino acids. The TCR was taken from a female donor with multiple sclerosis, enrolled in a pregnancy study. The source was CD8+ T cells from peripheral blood mononuclear cells, collected in the third trimester of pregnancy. The J gene is TRBJ2-1, the V gene TRBV9; 10 bases agree with TRBD2. CDR3 coding DNA: TGTGCCAGCAGCGGAGAGAGCGGGAGGGCTGAAGAGCAGTTCTTC. Residues: CASSGESGRAEEQFF.